The rows below give T cell receptor beta chains drawn from one sample of a study of control samples from healthy donors and cancer patients. Sequenced by immunoSEQ multiplex PCR; TCRdb stores in-frame clones only, minus some. Among over 70,000 clones listed, approximately 91% were seen once. Sequenced input: PBMCs. The receptors were sampled from a woman in her forties or fifties with colorectal cancer. Both conserved end residues are part of each CDR3. The D gene is left open where the match is weak. Clone size appears in some rows only: once, few, many, or a class for an expanded clone.

CDR3nt: TGTGCCAGCAGGGTGTGGGCAAGTAACACTGAAGCTTTCTTT; CDR3aa: CASRVWASNTEAFF; d_gene: -; v_gene: TRBV6-4; abundance: once; j_gene: TRBJ1-1
CDR3nt: TGTGCCAGTAGTACCGCCGGGACTAGCACTGAGACCCAGTACTTC; CDR3aa: CASSTAGTSTETQYF; d_gene: TRBD2; v_gene: TRBV19; abundance: -; j_gene: TRBJ2-5
CDR3nt: TGCGCCAGCAGTCCTGACAGGGGGGGGACTGAAGCTTTCTTT; CDR3aa: CASSPDRGGTEAFF; d_gene: TRBD1; v_gene: TRBV10-2; abundance: -; j_gene: TRBJ1-1
CDR3nt: TGTGCCAGCTCACCGACAGGGGACACTGAAGCTTTCTTT; CDR3aa: CASSPTGDTEAFF; d_gene: TRBD1; v_gene: TRBV18; abundance: once; j_gene: TRBJ1-1
CDR3nt: TGTGCCATCAGCGTAATAGATGAGCAGTTCTTC; CDR3aa: CAISVIDEQFF; d_gene: -; v_gene: TRBV10-3; abundance: -; j_gene: TRBJ2-1
CDR3nt: TGTGCCAGTAGTATAACGAGGGAAAAACTGTTTTTT; CDR3aa: CASSITREKLFF; d_gene: -; v_gene: TRBV19; abundance: -; j_gene: TRBJ1-4
CDR3nt: TGTGCCAGCAGCCAAGGGGTGGGATCGAACACTGAAGCTTTCTTT; CDR3aa: CASSQGVGSNTEAFF; d_gene: -; v_gene: TRBV3-1/TRBV3-2; abundance: -; j_gene: TRBJ1-1
CDR3nt: TGCGCCAGCAGCCAAGGGGGCCGTGGAAACACCATATATTTT; CDR3aa: CASSQGGRGNTIYF; d_gene: -; v_gene: TRBV4-1; abundance: -; j_gene: TRBJ1-3
CDR3nt: TGTGCCAGCAGCTTGGATGGGGGGGGCCCCACAGATACGCAGTATTTT; CDR3aa: CASSLDGGGPTDTQYF; d_gene: -; v_gene: TRBV5-4; abundance: -; j_gene: TRBJ2-3
CDR3nt: TGTGCCAGCAGTTACTCCGAGACAGGTTTTGGAGGCTACACCTTC; CDR3aa: CASSYSETGFGGYTF; d_gene: -; v_gene: TRBV6-2/TRBV6-3; abundance: -; j_gene: TRBJ1-2
CDR3nt: TGTGCCAGTAGCAACTTACGACCGGGACAGGGCTCTCATAGCAATCAGCCCCAGCATTTT; CDR3aa: CASSNLRPGQGSHSNQPQHF; d_gene: TRBD1; v_gene: TRBV19; abundance: -; j_gene: TRBJ1-5
CDR3nt: TGTGCCAGCAGTCTCGACAGGGGCCGGGCAGATACGCAGTATTTT; CDR3aa: CASSLDRGRADTQYF; d_gene: TRBD1; v_gene: TRBV2; abundance: -; j_gene: TRBJ2-3
CDR3nt: TGTGCCAGTAGAGCCTTGGGGGGCTATGGCTACACCTTC; CDR3aa: CASRALGGYGYTF; d_gene: -; v_gene: TRBV19; abundance: -; j_gene: TRBJ1-2
CDR3nt: TGTGCCAGCAGTTTGGCCGGGACAAACACTGAAGCTTTCTTT; CDR3aa: CASSLAGTNTEAFF; d_gene: -; v_gene: TRBV27; abundance: -; j_gene: TRBJ1-1
CDR3nt: TGTGCCAGCAGCTTTGGTTTTGAGGGGAAAAATGAGCAGTTCTTC; CDR3aa: CASSFGFEGKNEQFF; d_gene: -; v_gene: TRBV7-6; abundance: -; j_gene: TRBJ2-1
CDR3nt: TGTGCCAGCAGCTCCGGGACAGATAATTCACCCCTCCACTTT; CDR3aa: CASSSGTDNSPLHF; d_gene: TRBD1; v_gene: TRBV6-4; abundance: -; j_gene: TRBJ1-6
CDR3nt: TGTGCCAGTACCCCAAGGGAGGGAGCGAGTCAAGAGACCCAGTACTTC; CDR3aa: CASTPREGASQETQYF; d_gene: TRBD2; v_gene: TRBV19; abundance: -; j_gene: TRBJ2-5
CDR3nt: TGCGCCAGCAGTGTTAGCGGGGGACGAGATACGCAGTATTTT; CDR3aa: CASSVSGGRDTQYF; d_gene: TRBD2; v_gene: TRBV10-2; abundance: once; j_gene: TRBJ2-3
CDR3nt: TGTGCCAGCGGTCAGGGGACAGATACGCAGTATTTT; CDR3aa: CASGQGTDTQYF; d_gene: -; v_gene: TRBV6-4; abundance: -; j_gene: TRBJ2-3
CDR3nt: TGTGCCAGTTCGGACAGGGGTTCACCCCTCCACTTT; CDR3aa: CASSDRGSPLHF; d_gene: TRBD1; v_gene: TRBV19; abundance: -; j_gene: TRBJ1-6
CDR3nt: TGTGCCAGCAGTTATTCCGGAGGGACAGGGGGCACTGAAGCTTTCTTT; CDR3aa: CASSYSGGTGGTEAFF; d_gene: TRBD1; v_gene: TRBV7-2; abundance: few; j_gene: TRBJ1-1
CDR3nt: TGTGCCAGTCGAGACAGGGGCGATCAGCCCCAGCATTTT; CDR3aa: CASRDRGDQPQHF; d_gene: TRBD1; v_gene: TRBV19; abundance: few; j_gene: TRBJ1-5
CDR3nt: TGTGCCAGCAAGAGAAACTTGAACACTGAAGCTTTCTTT; CDR3aa: CASKRNLNTEAFF; d_gene: -; v_gene: TRBV14; abundance: -; j_gene: TRBJ1-1
CDR3nt: TGTGCCTGGAGTCCGACAGGGAGCCAAGGCTACACCTTC; CDR3aa: CAWSPTGSQGYTF; d_gene: TRBD1; v_gene: TRBV30; abundance: -; j_gene: TRBJ1-2
CDR3nt: TGTGCCAGCAGAGGACAGGGACTAACTGGAAACACCATATATTTT; CDR3aa: CASRGQGLTGNTIYF; d_gene: TRBD1; v_gene: TRBV28; abundance: -; j_gene: TRBJ1-3
CDR3nt: TGCGCCAGCAGCCAAGAACTGCCATATTCGAATTCACCCCTCCACTTT; CDR3aa: CASSQELPYSNSPLHF; d_gene: -; v_gene: TRBV4-3; abundance: few; j_gene: TRBJ1-6
CDR3nt: TGTGCCAGCAGTCCCCCCGGGAGGGCTTGGGGTGAAGCTTTCTTT; CDR3aa: CASSPPGRAWGEAFF; d_gene: -; v_gene: TRBV28; abundance: -; j_gene: TRBJ1-1
CDR3nt: TGTGCCAGCAGCCAGGACGGGGTCTATGGCTACACCTTC; CDR3aa: CASSQDGVYGYTF; d_gene: -; v_gene: TRBV3-1/TRBV3-2; abundance: -; j_gene: TRBJ1-2
CDR3nt: TGTGCCACCAGTGACCCGACCGCGACAGGAGTCGAGGGCTACACCTTC; CDR3aa: CATSDPTATGVEGYTF; d_gene: -; v_gene: TRBV24-1; abundance: -; j_gene: TRBJ1-2
CDR3nt: TGTGCCAGTACTCACACCGGGACAATAAACACTGAAGCTTTCTTT; CDR3aa: CASTHTGTINTEAFF; d_gene: -; v_gene: TRBV19; abundance: once; j_gene: TRBJ1-1
CDR3nt: TGTGCCAGCAGCTCGCTACAGGGGGCCACGCAGTATTTT; CDR3aa: CASSSLQGATQYF; d_gene: TRBD1; v_gene: TRBV11-1; abundance: -; j_gene: TRBJ2-3
CDR3nt: TGCGCCAGCAGCCCGGGGACCCCCAACACTGAAGCTTTCTTT; CDR3aa: CASSPGTPNTEAFF; d_gene: -; v_gene: TRBV5-1; abundance: few; j_gene: TRBJ1-1
CDR3nt: TGTGCCATCACTCGGACAGGGGCGAACACTGAAGCTTTCTTT; CDR3aa: CAITRTGANTEAFF; d_gene: TRBD1; v_gene: TRBV10-3; abundance: -; j_gene: TRBJ1-1
CDR3nt: TGTGCCAGTAGTGGTAGCGGGGAGCTAGAGACCCAGTACTTC; CDR3aa: CASSGSGELETQYF; d_gene: TRBD2; v_gene: TRBV19; abundance: -; j_gene: TRBJ2-5
CDR3nt: TGCAGCTGCGAGGGGAGTGACTATGGCTACACCTTC; CDR3aa: CSCEGSDYGYTF; d_gene: -; v_gene: TRBV29-1; abundance: -; j_gene: TRBJ1-2
CDR3nt: TGTGCCAGCAGCGGTACCACCGACAGGGCTGGAAACACCATATATTTT; CDR3aa: CASSGTTDRAGNTIYF; d_gene: TRBD1; v_gene: TRBV9; abundance: -; j_gene: TRBJ1-3
CDR3nt: TGTGCCAGCAGTTACTCGAAGACAGGGGGGATGGCCACTGAAGCTTTCTTT; CDR3aa: CASSYSKTGGMATEAFF; d_gene: TRBD1; v_gene: TRBV6-2/TRBV6-3; abundance: -; j_gene: TRBJ1-1
CDR3nt: TGTGCCAGCAGTTACTCGCCCGACCGCAATCAGCCCCAGCATTTT; CDR3aa: CASSYSPDRNQPQHF; d_gene: -; v_gene: TRBV6-5; abundance: -; j_gene: TRBJ1-5
CDR3nt: TGTGCCAGTAGTCCCACCGCGACAGGGGGGAGCACAGATACGCAGTATTTT; CDR3aa: CASSPTATGGSTDTQYF; d_gene: TRBD1; v_gene: TRBV19; abundance: -; j_gene: TRBJ2-3
CDR3nt: TGCGCCAGCAGCCAAGAGGGGACGGCAGGGGAGACCCAGTACTTC; CDR3aa: CASSQEGTAGETQYF; d_gene: -; v_gene: TRBV4-1; abundance: few; j_gene: TRBJ2-5
CDR3nt: TGTGCCAGCAGCTTAGATGAGAACACTGAAGCTTTCTTT; CDR3aa: CASSLDENTEAFF; d_gene: -; v_gene: TRBV7-9; abundance: -; j_gene: TRBJ1-1
CDR3nt: TGTGCCAGCAGTTCCCGGGACGGTCGGACAACTAACTATGGCTACACCTTC; CDR3aa: CASSSRDGRTTNYGYTF; d_gene: -; v_gene: TRBV6-2/TRBV6-3; abundance: -; j_gene: TRBJ1-2
CDR3nt: TGTGCCAGCAGTTTACGGGCCCCGAACACTGAAGCTTTCTTT; CDR3aa: CASSLRAPNTEAFF; d_gene: -; v_gene: TRBV27; abundance: -; j_gene: TRBJ1-1
CDR3nt: TGTGCCAGCAGTTATATCCCAGGGATGGTCGACTATGGCTACACCTTC; CDR3aa: CASSYIPGMVDYGYTF; d_gene: -; v_gene: TRBV6-6; abundance: -; j_gene: TRBJ1-2
CDR3nt: TGCGCCAGCAGCCAAGACCTCTCCTACACTGAAGCTTTCTTT; CDR3aa: CASSQDLSYTEAFF; d_gene: -; v_gene: TRBV4-3; abundance: -; j_gene: TRBJ1-1
CDR3nt: TGTGCCAGCAGCTCAGGGATGAGGTACCAAGAGACCCAGTACTTC; CDR3aa: CASSSGMRYQETQYF; d_gene: -; v_gene: TRBV7-2; abundance: -; j_gene: TRBJ2-5
CDR3nt: TGTGCCAGCTCACCACTGGGCCCGGGTACGGCTGGTAGGGGCTCCTACAATGAGCAGTTCTTC; CDR3aa: CASSPLGPGTAGRGSYNEQFF; d_gene: -; v_gene: TRBV18; abundance: -; j_gene: TRBJ2-1
CDR3nt: TGTGCCAGCAGCCCCGACCCAGGGACTAGCGGGGGGGCAAGGTACCTCAATACGCAGTATTTT; CDR3aa: CASSPDPGTSGGARYLNTQYF; d_gene: TRBD2; v_gene: TRBV13; abundance: -; j_gene: TRBJ2-3
CDR3nt: TGTGCCTGGAGCCCCCAGGGGGGCACCTCTGGAAACACCATATATTTT; CDR3aa: CAWSPQGGTSGNTIYF; d_gene: TRBD1; v_gene: TRBV30; abundance: few; j_gene: TRBJ1-3
CDR3nt: TGTGCCAGTAGTACTCATCACGCAGGCACTGAAGCTTTCTTT; CDR3aa: CASSTHHAGTEAFF; d_gene: -; v_gene: TRBV19; abundance: once; j_gene: TRBJ1-1
CDR3nt: TGTGCCATCAGTGTTTCGACAGGTGGAAACACCATATATTTT; CDR3aa: CAISVSTGGNTIYF; d_gene: -; v_gene: TRBV10-3; abundance: -; j_gene: TRBJ1-3